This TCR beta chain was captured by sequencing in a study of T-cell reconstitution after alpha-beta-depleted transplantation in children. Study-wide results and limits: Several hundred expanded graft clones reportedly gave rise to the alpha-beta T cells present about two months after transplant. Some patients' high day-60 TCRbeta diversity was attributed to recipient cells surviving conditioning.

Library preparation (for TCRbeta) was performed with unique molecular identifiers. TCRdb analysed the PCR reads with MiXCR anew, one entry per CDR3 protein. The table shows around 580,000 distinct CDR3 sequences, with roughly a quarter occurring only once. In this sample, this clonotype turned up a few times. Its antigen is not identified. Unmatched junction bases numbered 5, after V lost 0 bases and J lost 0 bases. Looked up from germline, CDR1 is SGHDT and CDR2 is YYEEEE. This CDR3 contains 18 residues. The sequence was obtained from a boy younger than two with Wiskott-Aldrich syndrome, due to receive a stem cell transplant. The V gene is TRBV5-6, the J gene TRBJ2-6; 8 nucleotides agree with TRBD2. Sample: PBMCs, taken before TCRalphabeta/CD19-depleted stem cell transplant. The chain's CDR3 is CASSLAVAGYSGANVLTF. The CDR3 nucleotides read TGTGCCAGCAGCTTGGCCGTAGCGGGATACTCTGGGGCCAACGTCCTGACTTTC. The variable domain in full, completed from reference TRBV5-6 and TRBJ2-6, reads DAGVTQSPTHLIKTRGQQVTLRCSPKSGHDTVSWYQQALGQGPQFIFQYYEEEERQRGNFPDRFSGHQFPNYSSELNVNALLLGDSALYLCASSLAVAGYSGANVLTFGAGSRLTVL.